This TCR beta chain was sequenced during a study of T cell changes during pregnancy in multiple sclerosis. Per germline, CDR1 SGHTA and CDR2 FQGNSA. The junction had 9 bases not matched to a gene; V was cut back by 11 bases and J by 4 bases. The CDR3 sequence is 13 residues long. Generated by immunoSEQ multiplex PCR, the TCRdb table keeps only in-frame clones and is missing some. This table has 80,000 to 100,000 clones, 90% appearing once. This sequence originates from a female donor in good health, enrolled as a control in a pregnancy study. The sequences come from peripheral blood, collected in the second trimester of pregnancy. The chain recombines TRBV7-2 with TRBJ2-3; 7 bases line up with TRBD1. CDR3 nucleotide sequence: TGTGCCTGGTCTCGAGGGGGCCCAGATACGCAGTATTTT. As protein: CAWSRGGPDTQYF.